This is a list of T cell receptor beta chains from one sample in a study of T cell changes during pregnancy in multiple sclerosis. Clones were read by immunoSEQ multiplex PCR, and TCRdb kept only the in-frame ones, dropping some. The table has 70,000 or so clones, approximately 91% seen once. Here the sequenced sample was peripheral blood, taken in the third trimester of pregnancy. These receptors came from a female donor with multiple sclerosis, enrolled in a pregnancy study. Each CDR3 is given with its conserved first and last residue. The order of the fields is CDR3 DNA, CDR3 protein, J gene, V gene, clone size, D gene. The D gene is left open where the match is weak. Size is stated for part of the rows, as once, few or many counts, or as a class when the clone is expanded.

TGTGCCAGCAGCTCGGGACAGGGAGATCAATACTATGGCTACACCTTC | CASSSGQGDQYYGYTF | TRBJ1-2 | TRBV7-9 | - | TRBD1
TGTGCCAGCTCATTTACCGGGACAGGGATGGCTGAAGCTTTCTTT | CASSFTGTGMAEAFF | TRBJ1-1 | TRBV18 | - | TRBD1
TGCGCCAGCAGCCAAGATGCGGCGGGAAACTATGGCTACACCTTC | CASSQDAAGNYGYTF | TRBJ1-2 | TRBV4-3 | - | -
TGTGCCAGCAGTTACGTCGGGACATACGCGGAGACCCAGTACTTC | CASSYVGTYAETQYF | TRBJ2-5 | TRBV6-5 | - | -
TGCAGCGGCGGACAGGGGTCCACTTGGGGCACTGAAGCTTTCTTT | CSGGQGSTWGTEAFF | TRBJ1-1 | TRBV29-1 | few | TRBD1
TGCAGCGGCCAAACTCATCCCACAGATACGCAGTATTTT | CSGQTHPTDTQYF | TRBJ2-3 | TRBV29-1 | - | -
TGTGCCAGCAGCTTGTACCCCGGGACTAGCGGGGGGGCCGGGGATACGCAGTATTTT | CASSLYPGTSGGAGDTQYF | TRBJ2-3 | TRBV7-2 | - | TRBD2
TGTGCCAGCTCACCACCCTCAAAAGCCGGTGAGCAGTTCTTC | CASSPPSKAGEQFF | TRBJ2-1 | TRBV18 | - | -
TGTGCCAGTAGTATCTTGGGGGGGGACACTGAAGCTTTCTTT | CASSILGGDTEAFF | TRBJ1-1 | TRBV19 | - | -
TGTGCCAGCAGTACGATCGCCCCAACCGGGGAGACCCAGTACTTC | CASSTIAPTGETQYF | TRBJ2-5 | TRBV2 | - | -
TGTGCCAGCAGCTTAGGACAGGGCCACATTCAGTACTTC | CASSLGQGHIQYF | TRBJ2-4 | TRBV11-3 | - | TRBD1
TGTGCCAGCAGTAAAAATGGGGCACTTAATGAAAAACTGTTTTTT | CASSKNGALNEKLFF | TRBJ1-4 | TRBV2 | once | -
TGTGCCAGCAGTGAAGAGGGGGTGGAGACCGGGGAGCTGTTTTTT | CASSEEGVETGELFF | TRBJ2-2 | TRBV2 | - | -
TGCGCCAGCAGTGAGACTAGCGGGGTGCAGTTCTTC | CASSETSGVQFF | TRBJ2-1 | TRBV10-1 | few | TRBD2
TGTGCCAGTACGAGGGGGCTCAACACCGGGGAGCTGTTTTTT | CASTRGLNTGELFF | TRBJ2-2 | TRBV19 | - | TRBD1
TGTGCCAGCAGTTCCTCCCCCTACGAGCAGTACTTC | CASSSSPYEQYF | TRBJ2-7 | TRBV27 | - | -